This T cell receptor (beta chain) was identified during a study of shared T cell receptors in the human thymus. Method: immunoSEQ multiplex PCR; TCRdb's copy keeps in-frame clones and lacks some. The sample lists roughly 710,000 clones; approximately 85% were seen once. CDR1 MNHEY and CDR2 SMNVEV come from the germline V gene (reference sequence). The CDR3 runs to 11 residues. Trimming pared 11 bases from V and 5 bases from J, leaving 10 bases between. The same specimen was also included in a second study, on human thymus T cells. From that second work: Unrelated people showed highly overlapping thymic repertoires, related research reported.

Sequencing used thymocytes. The TCR sequence derives from a girl under three years old with a congenital heart defect. The rearrangement uses TRBV27 and TRBJ1-5; D remains unclear. CDR3 sequence reads: CARDSDQPQHF. CDR3 DNA: TGTGCCCGAGACTCCGATCAGCCCCAGCATTTT.